Listed below are T cell receptor beta chains from one sample, sequenced in a study of T cells after yellow fever vaccination. One entry per CDR3 protein, called by TCRdb with MiXCR from the 5' RACE reads. The sample comprises 150,000 to 200,000 distinct CDR3 sequences, 6.2% of which are singletons, and 2.9% rests with the top ten. Source: CD4+ T cells sorted from PBMCs, taken on the day of the first yellow fever vaccination. The receptor source for this set is a man between 18 and 35 years old who received the YFV17D yellow fever vaccine. Each CDR3 is given with its conserved first and last residue.

V: TRBV30; J: TRBJ2-1; CDR3: CAWSRSEVLEQFF
V: TRBV6-2/TRBV6-3; J: TRBJ2-1; CDR3: CASSLNPDWGDEQFF
V: TRBV10-2; J: TRBJ2-3; CDR3: CASSDGGRTDTQYF
V: TRBV24-1; J: TRBJ2-1; CDR3: CATSDPSGGAQEQFF
V: TRBV6-5; J: TRBJ1-1; CDR3: CASSSPGGDTEAFF
V: TRBV4-3; J: TRBJ2-3; CDR3: CASSQETVVDTQYF
V: TRBV5-6; J: TRBJ1-2; CDR3: CASSNKDRGTYGYTF
V: TRBV5-1; J: TRBJ2-5; CDR3: CASSMGLGETQYF
V: TRBV6-2/TRBV6-3; J: TRBJ2-2; CDR3: CASSSRTLNTGELFF
V: TRBV18; J: TRBJ1-1; CDR3: CASSPWDRGLISSEAFF
V: TRBV10-3; J: TRBJ2-2; CDR3: CAIRRDFNTGELFF
V: TRBV5-1; J: TRBJ2-3; CDR3: CASSLGFGNTQYF
V: TRBV12-3/TRBV12-4; J: TRBJ1-4; CDR3: CASSATHPGRGEKLFF
V: TRBV12-3/TRBV12-4; J: TRBJ2-5; CDR3: CASSSGFWETQYF
V: TRBV11-2; J: TRBJ2-2; CDR3: CASKRENTGELFF
V: TRBV10-3; J: TRBJ2-6; CDR3: CAISEGTGGYSGANVLTF
V: TRBV6-5; J: TRBJ1-4; CDR3: CASRSAGPSNEKLFF
V: TRBV19; J: TRBJ1-5; CDR3: CASTPSTGGYQPQHF
V: TRBV27; J: TRBJ1-5; CDR3: CASRQEPYSNQPQHF
V: TRBV7-2; J: TRBJ2-3; CDR3: CASRSRLAGGTDTQYF
V: TRBV6-1; J: TRBJ2-1; CDR3: CASRRRGSGEQFF
V: TRBV6-4; J: TRBJ1-2; CDR3: CANPTETRGYTF
V: TRBV5-1; J: TRBJ1-1; CDR3: CASSPGQEREAFF
V: TRBV21-1; J: TRBJ2-2; CDR3: CAGLRTTGELFF
V: TRBV28; J: TRBJ1-4; CDR3: CASITGGVPATNEKLFF
V: TRBV9; J: TRBJ1-2; CDR3: CASSGMDRGLHGYTF
V: TRBV5-1; J: TRBJ2-2; CDR3: CASSLSGGADTGELFF
V: TRBV7-9; J: TRBJ1-2; CDR3: CASSSPGTALDYGYTF
V: TRBV7-3; J: TRBJ2-3; CDR3: CASSPNSGTDTQYF
V: TRBV18; J: TRBJ2-7; CDR3: CASSSGTTYEQYF
V: TRBV28; J: TRBJ2-1; CDR3: CATIAGGNYNEQFF
V: TRBV5-1; J: TRBJ2-3; CDR3: CASSLGVTGVNTQYF